This T cell receptor beta chain was recovered during a study of siplizumab effects on memory and regulatory T cells. Only in-frame clones appear in the TCRdb table, and some are missing; sequencing was by immunoSEQ multiplex PCR. The sample shows 100,000 to 120,000 clones, approximately 94% of them seen only once. The study, taken as a whole, reports: The naive T cell population seemed more diverse than memory cells and seemed a major contributor to the alloresponse.

With regard to this clone: Its target is not known.

Germline CDR1 reads KGHSH; CDR2 reads LQKENI. Deletions cut 0 bases from V and 4 bases from J, with 6 bases between. The CDR3 runs 13 residues. The chain carries TRBV18 and TRBJ1-1; D is unresolved. This receptor was obtained from a human donor in good health. The source material was CD4+ T cells sorted from blood. CDR3 sequence (DNA): TGTGCCAGCTCACCACCGTCGGGCACTGAAGCTTTCTTT. Translating it yields CASSPPSGTEAFF.